The next 32 T cell receptor beta chains were all read from a single sample in a study of CD8 T cells in Susac syndrome. RNA totalling about 0.5 to 1 ug underwent reverse transcription with random hexamers. TCRdb itself ran the immunoSEQ multiplex PCR reads through MiXCR, one entry per CDR3 protein. The table has some 160,000 distinct CDR3 sequences, 85% to 95% seen once. Sequencing input: CD8+ T cells from PBMCs. These receptor sequences come from a human donor with multiple sclerosis.

The CDR3 protein is CASSEVHSLGLGYGYTF. For the CDR3, the DNA is TGTGCCAGCAGTGAAGTCCACTCTCTGGGGTTAGGCTATGGCTACACCTTC. This chain uses TRBV2 with TRBJ1-2; D is ambiguous. This CDR3 is built from 17 residues. V was trimmed by 1 base and J by 4 bases, leaving 19 bases between them. Per germline, CDR1 SNHLY and CDR2 FYNNEI.

V and J are TRBV28 and TRBJ2-7; 11 nucleotides align to TRBD1. Germline V CDR1 and CDR2: MDHEN, SYDVKM. Germline trimming cut 5 bases from V and 2 bases from J; bases unmatched to any gene: 5. The CDR3 loop spans 15 amino acids. The CDR3 DNA follows: TGTGCCAGCAGTCCCTGGACAGGGGGCGCCTACGAGCAGTACTTC. It yields the protein CASSPWTGGAYEQYF. The whole variable domain, filled in from reference TRBV28 and TRBJ2-7, reads DVKVTQSSRYLVKRTGEKVFLECVQDMDHENMFWYRQDPGLGLRLIYFSYDVKMKEKGDIPEGYSVSREKKERFSLILESASTNQTSMYLCASSPWTGGAYEQYFGPGTRLTVT.

The CDR3 spells CASSLAGPLYGYTF. The DNA of the CDR3 is TGTGCCAGCAGCTTGGCCGGGCCCCTCTATGGCTACACCTTC. The chain links TRBV7-9 to TRBJ1-2; D call uncertain. The length of the CDR3 is 14 residues. From germline, CDR1 is SEHNR and CDR2 FQNEAQ (reference sequence). Deletions cut 3 bases from V and 4 bases from J, with 12 bases between. The variable domain in full, with the rest retrieved from reference TRBV7-9 and TRBJ1-2, is DTGVSQNPRHKITKRGQNVTFRCDPISEHNRLYWYRQTLGQGPEFLTYFQNEAQLEKSRLLSDRFSAERPKGSFSTLEIQRTEQGDSAMYLCASSLAGPLYGYTFGSGTRLTVV.

The CDR3 nucleotides are TGTGCCAGCACCCTCGCGACAGGGAGGGACACCGGGGAGCTGTTTTTT. Protein sequence: CASTLATGRDTGELFF. The chain employs TRBV2 and TRBJ2-2; D is perhaps TRBD1 or TRBD2 (7 bases each). V lost 7 bases and J 3 bases, leaving 18 bases between the germline ends. This CDR3 has 16 residues. Germline V gene sequence: CDR1 SNHLY, CDR2 FYNNEI.

This clonotype occurred once. This sequence joins TRBV7-9 and TRBJ2-1, with 9 bases that match TRBD1. Per the germline V gene, CDR1 is SEHNR and CDR2 is FQNEAQ (reference sequence). The CDR3 consists of 15 residues. Losses at the gene ends were 5 bases for V and 3 bases for J; bases not matched to a gene: 5. CDR3 DNA sequence: TGTGCCAGCAGCGCGGGGACAGGGCGCTACAATGAGCAGTTCTTC. Translation gives CASSAGTGRYNEQFF. Full variable domain (rest looked up from reference TRBV7-9 and TRBJ2-1): DTGVSQNPRHKITKRGQNVTFRCDPISEHNRLYWYRQTLGQGPEFLTYFQNEAQLEKSRLLSDRFSAERPKGSFSTLEIQRTEQGDSAMYLCASSAGTGRYNEQFFGPGTRLTVL.

The chain recombines TRBV30 with TRBJ1-1; D not certain. The germline CDR1 and CDR2 sequences are GTSNPN and SVGIG (reference sequence). The V end lost 4 bases, the J end lost 4 bases, and 13 bases lay between the germline ends. The CDR3 consists of 13 residues. For the CDR3, the DNA is TGTGCCTGGACCGTCGGCGGGTCCACTGAAGCTTTCTTT. This sequence encodes CAWTVGGSTEAFF.

The rearrangement uses TRBV7-9 and TRBJ2-7; D could derive from TRBD1 or TRBD2 (5 bases each). Germline loops: CDR1 SEHNR, CDR2 FQNEAQ (reference sequence). The CDR3 totals 17 residues. V lost 5 bases, J lost 0 bases, and 20 bases lay in between. Written as DNA, the CDR3 is TGTGCCAGCAGCGAGAATGGGGGAAACACACCCTCCTACGAGCAGTACTTC. Its protein product is CASSENGGNTPSYEQYF.

The chain uses TRBV2 and TRBJ1-4; no clear D. V gave up 3 bases and J gave up 4 bases, with 9 bases separating them. Germline values: CDR1 SNHLY, CDR2 FYNNEI. This CDR3 has 14 amino acids. CDR3 sequence (DNA): TGTGCCAGCAGTGATTGGCAGCTTAATGAAAAACTGTTTTTT. Protein: CASSDWQLNEKLFF.

V usage is TRBV28 and J usage is TRBJ2-2, with 8 bases that match TRBD1. The CDR3 contains 15 residues. Germline V gene sequence: CDR1 MDHEN, CDR2 SYDVKM. The V gene end was trimmed by 5 bases and the J gene end by 4 bases; junction bases not matched to a gene: 6. CDR3 DNA sequence: TGTGCCAGCAGTCTTGGACAGGGCAGCACCGGGGAGCTGTTTTTT. It encodes CASSLGQGSTGELFF.

The chain joins TRBV4-1 to TRBJ1-1; 8 bases align to TRBD1. CDR1 MGHRA and CDR2 YSYEKL come from the germline V gene. CDR3 length: 15 amino acids. The junction had 6 bases not matched to a gene; V was cut back by 3 bases and J by 3 bases. CDR3 sequence (DNA): TGCGCCAGCAGCCACTCAGGGGGCTTTGACACTGAAGCTTTCTTT. Protein product: CASSHSGGFDTEAFF.

The chain links TRBV2 to TRBJ2-7; 8 positions match TRBD1. Germline lookup yields CDR1 SNHLY and CDR2 FYNNEI. J was trimmed by 4 bases and V by 11 bases; bases with no gene match: 7. This CDR3 has 12 amino acids. The CDR3 region has the DNA TGTGCCGGCCGGACAGGGACGTACGAGCAGTACTTC. This codes for CAGRTGTYEQYF. The full variable domain, completed using reference TRBV2 and TRBJ2-7, is EPEVTQTPSHQVTQMGQEVILRCVPISNHLYFYWYRQILGQKVEFLVSFYNNEISEKSEIFDDQFSVERPDGSNFTLKIRSTKLEDSAMYFCAGRTGTYEQYFGPGTRLTVT.

Notes on this clonotype: The junction does not match germline at one end; this may be a read error. The rearrangement uses TRBV2 and TRBJ2-7, with TRBD2 matching 13 bases. CDR1 is SNHLY and CDR2 is FYNNEI in the germline V gene. CDR3 length: 11 amino acids. The CDR3 DNA sequence: TGTGCCAGCAGTACCGGACTAGCGGGAGACTTC. Amino acids: CASSTGLAGDF.

The chain joins TRBV3-1 to TRBJ2-7; 9 bases are shared with TRBD1. Germline assignment: CDR1 LGHDT and CDR2 YNNKEL (reference sequence). This CDR3 is 15 amino acids long. After removal of 5 bases from V and 6 bases from J, the junction contained 11 bases not matched to a gene. The CDR3 DNA reads as TGTGCCAGCAGCGGCCGGGACAGGGCTTACCGCGAGCAGTACTTC. It yields the protein CASSGRDRAYREQYF.

This sequence joins TRBV7-6 and TRBJ2-1; 13 bases are a match to TRBD2. The CDR3 has 15 residues. Germline V gene sequence: CDR1 SGHVS, CDR2 FNYEAQ. Germline trimming cut 5 bases from V and 9 bases from J; bases unmatched to any gene: 7. CDR3 DNA sequence: TGTGCCAGCAGCCAGACACTAGCGGGGGGGCGTGAGCAGTTCTTC. The encoded protein is CASSQTLAGGREQFF.

This chain joins TRBV6-6 and TRBJ1-5, with 7 positions matching TRBD1. Germline V gives CDR1 MNHNY, CDR2 SVGAGI (reference sequence). Losses at the gene ends were 5 bases for V and 11 bases for J; bases not matched to a gene: 15. The CDR3 has 15 residues. The CDR3 is CASSGGGLDQPTQHF. For the CDR3, the DNA is TGTGCCAGCAGTGGAGGGGGCTTAGACCAGCCCACCCAGCATTTT.

Here the CDR3 reads CASSPGTEGYGYTF. CDR3 coding DNA: TGTGCCAGCAGCCCAGGGACGGAGGGGTATGGCTACACCTTC. The chain couples TRBV12-3 or TRBV12-4 to TRBJ1-2; TRBD1 might be the D (5 bases). CDR3 length equals 14 residues. Trimming cost V 6 bases and J 5 bases, with 16 bases left between them.

The CDR3 loop is CASSGKLAGGGYNEQFF. CDR3 DNA: TGTGCCAGCAGCGGGAAACTAGCGGGAGGGGGATACAATGAGCAGTTCTTC. The chain joins TRBV9 to TRBJ2-1; 13 nucleotides match TRBD2. With 3 bases clipped from V and 4 bases from J, the junction kept 7 bases outside the gene matches. Germline V gene data show CDR1 as SGDLS and CDR2 as YYNGEE. The CDR3 length is 17 residues.

The rearrangement joins TRBV9 to TRBJ2-3; 8 nucleotides match TRBD2. V shed 4 bases and J 6 bases; nucleotides not matched to a gene: 10. From germline, CDR1 is SGDLS and CDR2 YYNGEE. There are 15 residues in the CDR3. The CDR3 loop is CASSSSGGLGDTQYF. In nucleotides, the CDR3 is TGTGCCAGCAGCTCGAGCGGGGGCCTGGGGGATACGCAGTATTTT.

This clonotype was counted between two and nine times. The chain uses TRBV14 and TRBJ2-1, with D unclear. This CDR3 is 13 amino acids long. Between the trimmed V and J ends, which lost 4 bases and 6 bases, there was a span of 10 bases. Germline V gene data show CDR1 as SGHDN and CDR2 as FVKESK. The CDR3 DNA reads TGTGCCAGCAGCCTCTTTCGTTCCAATGAGCAGTTCTTC. It specifies CASSLFRSNEQFF.

This clonotype showed up just once. V and J are TRBV23-1 and TRBJ1-2, with D perhaps matching TRBD1 (5 bases). TRBV23-1 is given ORF status, its function remaining uncertain. The CDR3 length is 13 residues. Trimming left V 3 bases short and J 8 bases short, with 13 bases between. CDR3 sequence reads: CASSQMQGRGYTF. Written as DNA, the CDR3 is TGCGCCAGCAGTCAGATGCAGGGACGGGGCTACACCTTC.

V and J are TRBV4-1 and TRBJ2-7, with 8 bases fitting TRBD2. Germline V lookup: CDR1 MGHRA, CDR2 YSYEKL. CDR3 size: 14 residues. V was pared by 2 bases and J by 2 bases, with 2 bases of the junction left unmatched. The CDR3 nucleotides are TGCGCCAGCAGCCAACGTAGCGGGACCTACGAGCAGTACTTC. It encodes CASSQRSGTYEQYF.

This clonotype was detected only once. The V gene is TRBV7-9, the J gene TRBJ2-5; a possible D gene is TRBD2 (5 bases). Trimming took off 4 bases at V and 1 base at J, with 16 bases between the two ends. The length of the CDR3 is 16 residues. CDR1 SEHNR and CDR2 FQNEAQ come from the germline V gene (reference sequence). Here the CDR3 reads CASSSTIISAQETQYF. The CDR3, as DNA: TGTGCCAGCAGCTCCACCATCATTAGCGCCCAAGAGACCCAGTACTTC.

V gene TRBV7-2 combines with J gene TRBJ2-2; D might be TRBD2 (5 bases). Germline CDR1 SGHTA, CDR2 FQGNSA. The V gene lost 4 bases and the J gene lost 13 bases, with 13 bases spanning the gap. The CDR3 covers 12 residues. The DNA for the CDR3 is TGTGCCAGCAGCTCACCGGACGGAGGGCTGTTTTTT. Translated: CASSSPDGGLFF.

This rearrangement joins TRBV6-5 to TRBJ2-7; TRBD2 aligns across 8 bases. The CDR3 is made up of 18 amino acids. Losses at the gene ends were 0 bases for V and 3 bases for J; bases not matched to a gene: 13. CDR1 is MNHEY and CDR2 is SVGAGI in the germline V gene. The chain's CDR3 is CASSYSAGGLAPRYEQYF. In DNA form, the CDR3 reads TGTGCCAGCAGTTACTCGGCGGGGGGACTGGCTCCTCGCTACGAGCAGTACTTC.

This chain uses TRBV5-6 with TRBJ2-1; TRBD2 agrees at 11 bases. The CDR3 length is 19 residues. CDR1 is SGHDT and CDR2 is YYEEEE in the germline V gene. V shed 2 bases and J 0 bases; nucleotides not matched to a gene: 10. The DNA for the CDR3 is TGTGCCAGCAGCTTTAGGGCTAGCGGGGGGCCGAGCTCCTACAATGAGCAGTTCTTC. The encoded protein is CASSFRASGGPSSYNEQFF.

The V gene is TRBV12-3 or TRBV12-4, the J gene TRBJ2-1; D is ambiguous. V was pared by 5 bases and J by 8 bases, with 7 bases between. This CDR3 spans 11 amino acids. The CDR3 loop is CASSPQDEQFF. The CDR3, as DNA: TGTGCCAGCAGTCCCCAGGATGAGCAGTTCTTC.

The chain couples TRBV9 to TRBJ2-5, with TRBD1 matching 9 bases. With 7 bases clipped from V and 4 bases from J, the junction kept 17 bases outside the gene matches. The CDR3 loop spans 17 amino acids. Germline V gene sequence: CDR1 SGDLS, CDR2 YYNGEE. Here the CDR3 reads CASGSGTYRGRRETQYF. CDR3 sequence (DNA): TGTGCCAGCGGCTCCGGTACCTACAGGGGGCGTAGAGAGACCCAGTACTTC. Looking up the rest from reference TRBV9 and TRBJ2-5 gives the full variable domain: DSGVTQTPKHLITATGQRVTLRCSPRSGDLSVYWYQQSLDQGLQFLIQYYNGEERAKGNILERFSAQQFPDLHSELNLSSLELGDSALYFCASGSGTYRGRRETQYFGPGTRLLVL.

This chain connects TRBV14 to TRBJ2-7; no firm D call. Trimming took 3 bases from V and 6 from J, leaving 12 bases between them. Per the germline V gene, CDR1 is SGHDN and CDR2 is FVKESK. The CDR3 has 13 residues. This chain's CDR3 is CASSHGSGPEQYF. CDR3 in DNA: TGTGCCAGCAGCCACGGATCCGGCCCCGAGCAGTACTTC.

The V gene is TRBV23-1, the J gene TRBJ1-5; 12 nucleotides align to TRBD1. TRBV23-1 is reported as an ORF; its role is uncertain. Trimming at V came to 7 bases and at J to 0 bases, leaving 13 bases not matched to a gene. This CDR3 has 19 residues. The CDR3: CASKHRDRGLLTSNQPQHF. Written as DNA, the CDR3 is TGCGCCAGCAAACACCGGGACAGGGGGCTTCTAACTAGCAATCAGCCCCAGCATTTT.

The chain recombines TRBV28 with TRBJ2-1; 10 bases are shared with TRBD2. The CDR3 runs 15 residues. After removal of 6 bases from V and 15 bases from J, the junction contained 17 bases not matched to a gene. CDR1 and CDR2 from the germline V gene are MDHEN and SYDVKM. The CDR3 here is CASSRTPSSGRAPFF. CDR3 bases: TGTGCCAGCAGCCGAACCCCCTCAAGCGGGAGGGCCCCGTTCTTC.

The chain combines TRBV29-1 with TRBJ2-1; D possibly corresponds to TRBD2 (6 bases). The germline CDR1 and CDR2 sequences are SQVTM and ANQGSEA. V was shortened by 2 bases and J by 5 bases, with 10 bases between the two germline ends. The length of the CDR3 is 13 residues. Written as DNA, the CDR3 is TGCAGCGTTGAAATGGGAGGAAACAATGAGCAGTTCTTC. It codes for CSVEMGGNNEQFF.

The rearrangement joins TRBV20-1 to TRBJ2-7; no clear D. This CDR3 spans 13 amino acids. V was clipped by 4 bases and J by 2 bases, with 12 bases between them. The germline CDR1 and CDR2 sequences are DFQATT and SNEGSKA (reference sequence). The CDR3 here is CSATDTDTYEQYF. The CDR3 coding sequence is TGCAGTGCTACCGACACCGACACCTACGAGCAGTACTTC.